This is a list of T cell receptor beta chains from one sample in a study of T-cell memory formation after mild COVID-19. TCRdb processed the 5' RACE reads anew with MiXCR; each CDR3 protein has one entry. Altogether about 88,000 distinct CDR3 sequences are present, 25% being singletons, with the ten largest covering around 45%. Sequences were obtained from PBMCs or a T cell subset sorted from them (not recorded which). Every receptor here comes from a man aged 18 to 30 who had mild COVID-19 (a few samples of this study predate the infection). Cell type and time point are not known. Both conserved end residues are part of each CDR3. D genes are given only for firm matches. A clone size is listed for some rows: how often the clone was seen (once, few, many), or a class if it is expanded.

V gene	clone size	J gene	D gene	CDR3 DNA	CDR3 protein
TRBV5-1	few	TRBJ1-3	.	TGCGCCAGCAGCTTGGCGGCAGCCTCTGGAAACACCATATATTTT	CASSLAAASGNTIYF
TRBV29-1	few	TRBJ2-2	TRBD1	TGCAGCGTGATACAGGGGAACGGGGAGCTGTTTTTT	CSVIQGNGELFF
TRBV29-1	.	TRBJ2-1	.	TGCAGCGTTGAACCAGTCAGCCGGAATGAGCAGTTCTTC	CSVEPVSRNEQFF
TRBV2	.	TRBJ1-1	TRBD1	TGTGCCAGCAGTAGACGAGGCAGGGGGGATGAAGCTTTCTTT	CASSRRGRGDEAFF
TRBV7-9	.	TRBJ2-1	TRBD2	TGTGCCAGCAGCACCGGGACTAGCGGGGGGGCCGAGTATTTCCTCGATGAGCAGTTCTTC	CASSTGTSGGAEYFLDEQFF
TRBV7-9	.	TRBJ2-5	.	TGTGCCAGCAGCTTTACTGGACCGAGGGAGACCCAGTACTTC	CASSFTGPRETQYF
TRBV5-1	many	TRBJ2-7	TRBD1	TGCGCCAGCAGGTGGACAGGGGGCAGGGAGCAGTACTTC	CASRWTGGREQYF
TRBV5-1	few	TRBJ2-5	.	TGCGCCAGCAGCCAGGGGGGGATGGAGACCCAGTACTTC	CASSQGGMETQYF
TRBV2	.	TRBJ2-6	TRBD1	TGTGCCAGCAGAGACAGGGTAGCAGGGGCCAACGTCCTGACTTTC	CASRDRVAGANVLTF
TRBV12-3/TRBV12-4	.	TRBJ2-2	.	TGTGCCAGCACTCAAGGGGGGACCGGGGAGCTGTTTTTT	CASTQGGTGELFF
TRBV29-1	many	TRBJ1-4	.	TGCAGCTTAGGACCTGAAAAACTGTTTTTT	CSLGPEKLFF
TRBV5-1	.	TRBJ2-5	.	TGCGCCAGCAGTCCCCCAGAGCGAGAGACCCAGTACTTC	CASSPPERETQYF
TRBV12-3/TRBV12-4	few	TRBJ2-3	.	TGTGCCAGCAGTTTAGAGGACCCCGGCACAGATACGCAGTATTTT	CASSLEDPGTDTQYF
TRBV7-2	.	TRBJ1-4	TRBD1	TGTGCCAGCAGCGTGGGACAGGGGCAAAAACTGTTTTTT	CASSVGQGQKLFF
TRBV19	.	TRBJ1-5	.	TGTGCCACCACGCCAGGGATTAGCAATCAGCCCCAGCATTTT	CATTPGISNQPQHF
TRBV29-1	few	TRBJ1-1	.	TGCAGCGTTGTACGGCAGGGGAGTACTGAAGCTTTCTTT	CSVVRQGSTEAFF
TRBV10-3	.	TRBJ2-4	.	TGTGCCATCACTGACAGTTTAGCCAAAAACATTCAGTACTTC	CAITDSLAKNIQYF
TRBV23-1	.	TRBJ2-2	.	TGCGCCAGCAGTCCACAGGAAGTGAGCACCGGGGAGCTGTTTTTT	CASSPQEVSTGELFF
TRBV7-9	few	TRBJ1-1	TRBD1	TGTGCCAGCAGCTTATCAGGGGGCGCGAGGAACACTGAAGCTTTCTTT	CASSLSGGARNTEAFF
TRBV15	few	TRBJ2-5	.	TGTGCCACCAGCGTCACGCCGGGGCAAAACCAAGAGACCCAGTACTTC	CATSVTPGQNQETQYF
TRBV6-6	.	TRBJ2-5	.	TGTGCCAGCACCGGGACCGCGGGGGAGACCCAGTACTTC	CASTGTAGETQYF
TRBV27	.	TRBJ1-2	TRBD1	TGTGCCAGCAGTCCAGGGACAGGGGTTCCTTATGGCTACACCTTC	CASSPGTGVPYGYTF
TRBV4-1	.	TRBJ1-1	.	TGCGCCAGCAGCAGTCGGGTCGGGGACACTGAAGCTTTCTTT	CASSSRVGDTEAFF
TRBV7-6	few	TRBJ2-7	.	TGTGCCAGCAGCTTAGGGTCCGGGGACTACGAGCAGTACTTC	CASSLGSGDYEQYF
TRBV9	few	TRBJ2-5	.	TGTGCCAGCAGCGTAGGGGGGACAGAGACCCAGTACTTC	CASSVGGTETQYF
TRBV6-5	.	TRBJ2-5	.	TGTGCCAGCCGTACCCGCCGGGGGACCCAGTACTTC	CASRTRRGTQYF
TRBV7-9	once	TRBJ2-1	.	TGTGCCAGCACCTGGGGGAATGAGCAGTTCTTC	CASTWGNEQFF
TRBV20-1	.	TRBJ2-1	TRBD2	TGCAGTGCTAGTGCCGGGACTAGCGGGTACAATGAGCAGTTCTTC	CSASAGTSGYNEQFF
TRBV5-8	.	TRBJ2-3	.	TGTGCCAGCAGCTTGCGGGTTCTTAGCACAGATACGCAGTATTTT	CASSLRVLSTDTQYF
TRBV28	few	TRBJ2-1	.	TGTGCCAGCAGTTTATACCAGGAGCAGTTCTTC	CASSLYQEQFF
TRBV4-3	.	TRBJ2-3	.	TGCGCCAGCAGCCAAGAGGAGGACTTGGATACGCAGTATTTT	CASSQEEDLDTQYF
TRBV5-1	.	TRBJ1-2	.	TGCGCCAGCAGCCCGAATGACCCCGGTGGCTATGGCTACACCTTC	CASSPNDPGGYGYTF
TRBV29-1	.	TRBJ2-1	.	TGCAGCGTCGTTGGACCCAAAGAGGAGCAGTTCTTC	CSVVGPKEEQFF
TRBV19	few	TRBJ2-7	.	TGTGCCAGTAGCCCGGACTACTCCTACGAGCAGTACTTC	CASSPDYSYEQYF
TRBV7-6	.	TRBJ2-5	.	TGTGCCAGCAGCTTAGAGCCTAGCCGGCAAGAGACCCAGTACTTC	CASSLEPSRQETQYF
TRBV6-2/TRBV6-3	.	TRBJ2-2	TRBD1	TGTGCAAGCAGTTGGACAGGGGGAGACGGGGAGCTGTTTTTT	CASSWTGGDGELFF
TRBV6-5	.	TRBJ1-2	TRBD1	TGTGCCAGCAGTTACTCGGGACAGGGATGGAATGGCTACACCTTC	CASSYSGQGWNGYTF